This T cell receptor (beta chain) was recovered during a study of cytomegalovirus exposure and HLA in healthy donors. The PCR made use of 60 Vbeta and 13 Jbeta primers. Data came from immunoSEQ multiplex PCR; TCRdb stores just in-frame clones and leaves some out. The sample records roughly 200,000 clones, roughly 82% being singletons. A note on this clone: The antigen is not known.

Notes on the study in general: A later analysis reportedly found that, within productive TCRs, an Asian-associated ancestry cluster had fewer N-insertions than the mean observed across the approximately 660 donors.

The CDR3 sequence is 14 residues long. V was pared by 5 bases and J by 2 bases, with 2 bases of the junction left unmatched. CDR1 SEHNR and CDR2 FQNEAQ come from the germline V gene (reference sequence). The sequence came from a woman aged 45-65 years in good health and CMV-seronegative. Sequencing was performed on PBMCs. The chain has TRBV7-9 and TRBJ2-1; 8 nucleotides align to TRBD1. This CDR3 is CASSDRGPYNEQFF. In nucleotides, the CDR3 is TGTGCCAGCAGCGACAGGGGCCCCTACAATGAGCAGTTCTTC.